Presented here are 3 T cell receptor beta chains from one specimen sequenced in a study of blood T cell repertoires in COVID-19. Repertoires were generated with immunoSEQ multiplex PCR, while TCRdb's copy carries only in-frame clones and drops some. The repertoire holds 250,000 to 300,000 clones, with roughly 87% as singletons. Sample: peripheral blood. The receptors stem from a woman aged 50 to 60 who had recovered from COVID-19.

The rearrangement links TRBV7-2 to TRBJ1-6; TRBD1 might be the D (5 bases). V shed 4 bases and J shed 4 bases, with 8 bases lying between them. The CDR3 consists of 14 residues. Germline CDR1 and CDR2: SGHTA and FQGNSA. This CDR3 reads CASSYTGYNSPLHF. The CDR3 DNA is TGTGCCAGCAGCTACACAGGTTATAATTCACCCCTCCACTTT.

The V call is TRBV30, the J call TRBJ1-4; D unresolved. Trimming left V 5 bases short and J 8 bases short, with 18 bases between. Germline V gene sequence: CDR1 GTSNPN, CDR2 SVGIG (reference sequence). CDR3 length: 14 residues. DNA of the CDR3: TGTGCCTGGTCCTGGGGAGACAAAAACGAAAAACTGTTTTTT. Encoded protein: CAWSWGDKNEKLFF.

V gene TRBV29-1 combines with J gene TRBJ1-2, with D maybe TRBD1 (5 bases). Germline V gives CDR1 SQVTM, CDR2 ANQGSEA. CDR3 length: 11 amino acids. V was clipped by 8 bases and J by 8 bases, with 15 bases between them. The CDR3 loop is CSSSGGGGYTF. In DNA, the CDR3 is TGCAGCTCCTCCGGGGGTGGAGGCTACACCTTC. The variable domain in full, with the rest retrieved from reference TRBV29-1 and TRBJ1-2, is SAVISQKPSRDICQRGTSLTIQCQVDSQVTMMFWYRQQPGQSLTLIATANQGSEATYESGFVIDKFPISRPNLTFSTLTVSNMSPEDSSIYLCSSSGGGGYTFGSGTRLTVV.